These T cell receptor beta chains were read from a single sample in a study of response to subunit inactivated influenza vaccine. TCRdb reanalysed the RT-PCR reads using MiXCR and keeps one entry per CDR3 protein. This table holds more than 150,000 distinct CDR3 sequences, approximately 9.2% found once. This sample comprised non-naive T cells sorted from PBMCs, obtained on the day of vaccination. These receptors originate from a man aged 45-60 years who received an inactivated influenza vaccine. CDR3s include the opening cysteine and the closing phenylalanine or tryptophan. The D gene is left open where the match is weak. Clone size appears in some rows only: once, few, many, or a class for an expanded clone.

j_gene: TRBJ2-7
abundance: few
v_gene: TRBV12-3/TRBV12-4
d_gene: NA
CDR3nt: TGTGCCAGCAGTTTAGCTCTCCCCTACGAGCAGTACTTC
CDR3aa: CASSLALPYEQYF

j_gene: TRBJ2-1
abundance: few
v_gene: TRBV7-2
d_gene: TRBD2
CDR3nt: TGTGCCAGCAGCCCCTTGGGACTAGCGAGACAGCAGTTCTTC
CDR3aa: CASSPLGLARQQFF

j_gene: TRBJ2-1
abundance: few
v_gene: TRBV12-3/TRBV12-4
d_gene: TRBD1
CDR3nt: TGTGCCAGCACCCTGACAGGGGGCGCATCTAATGAGCAGTTCTTC
CDR3aa: CASTLTGGASNEQFF

j_gene: TRBJ2-1
abundance: NA
v_gene: TRBV4-2
d_gene: TRBD2
CDR3nt: TGTGCCAGCAGCCAAGAGGGCGGGAGAAACAATGAGCAGTTCTTC
CDR3aa: CASSQEGGRNNEQFF

j_gene: TRBJ1-2
abundance: few
v_gene: TRBV12-3/TRBV12-4
d_gene: NA
CDR3nt: TGTGCCAGCAGTTCAACAGGACAGAACTATGGCTACACCTTC
CDR3aa: CASSSTGQNYGYTF

j_gene: TRBJ2-5
abundance: many
v_gene: TRBV24-1
d_gene: NA
CDR3nt: TGTGCCACCAGTGATTACCGAGCCTCCTCAGAGACCCAGTACTTC
CDR3aa: CATSDYRASSETQYF

j_gene: TRBJ2-2
abundance: NA
v_gene: TRBV9
d_gene: TRBD2
CDR3nt: TGTGCCAGCAGCACCCGCGGGGGGCAAAACACCGGGGAGCTGTTTTTT
CDR3aa: CASSTRGGQNTGELFF

j_gene: TRBJ2-5
abundance: many
v_gene: TRBV24-1
d_gene: NA
CDR3nt: TGTGCCACCAGTGATTTCGTTGTTGACCAAGAGACCCAGTACTTC
CDR3aa: CATSDFVVDQETQYF

j_gene: TRBJ1-2
abundance: many
v_gene: TRBV15
d_gene: TRBD1
CDR3nt: TGTGCCACCAGCAGAGGGGGGACAGAACGTAACTATGGCTACACCTTC
CDR3aa: CATSRGGTERNYGYTF

j_gene: TRBJ1-1
abundance: few
v_gene: TRBV18
d_gene: NA
CDR3nt: TGTGCCAGCTCACCACCCATCTCCACACGTGAAGCTTTCTTT
CDR3aa: CASSPPISTREAFF

j_gene: TRBJ2-4
abundance: NA
v_gene: TRBV19
d_gene: NA
CDR3nt: TGTGCCAGTAGTACGGACACATTTGGGCGTGGAAACATTCAGTACTTC
CDR3aa: CASSTDTFGRGNIQYF

j_gene: TRBJ1-1
abundance: NA
v_gene: TRBV7-9
d_gene: NA
CDR3nt: TGTGCCAGCGGGGGGTCTGAAGCTTTCTTT
CDR3aa: CASGGSEAFF

j_gene: TRBJ2-6
abundance: NA
v_gene: TRBV7-8
d_gene: NA
CDR3nt: TGTGCCAGCAGCCCCTCTCTCTCTGGGGCCAACGTCCTGACTTTC
CDR3aa: CASSPSLSGANVLTF

j_gene: TRBJ1-4
abundance: few
v_gene: TRBV5-5
d_gene: TRBD1
CDR3nt: TGTGCCAGCAGCTGGACAGGGTCTAATGAAAAACTGTTTTTT
CDR3aa: CASSWTGSNEKLFF

j_gene: TRBJ2-3
abundance: many
v_gene: TRBV7-2
d_gene: TRBD2
CDR3nt: TGTGCCAGCACCCTAGCGGGGGGTATGGATACGCAGTATTTT
CDR3aa: CASTLAGGMDTQYF

j_gene: TRBJ2-6
abundance: NA
v_gene: TRBV7-2
d_gene: NA
CDR3nt: TGTGCCAGCAGCGTGCCAAGCTCTGGGGCCAACGTCCTGACTTTC
CDR3aa: CASSVPSSGANVLTF

j_gene: TRBJ2-7
abundance: few
v_gene: TRBV3-1
d_gene: TRBD2
CDR3nt: TGTGCCAGCAGCCAAGGATTAGCGGGAGCTTACGAGCAGTACTTC
CDR3aa: CASSQGLAGAYEQYF

j_gene: TRBJ1-2
abundance: many
v_gene: TRBV5-6
d_gene: NA
CDR3nt: TGTGCCAGCAGCCACCAGGGGACGTCCTATGGCTACACCTTC
CDR3aa: CASSHQGTSYGYTF